The 26 T cell receptor beta chains given below trace back to one sample, sequenced in a study of blood T cells in healthy people across ages. Together with a sample-barcoded 5' primer, a J-beta primer mix was included in a second PCR lasting roughly 6 to 12 cycles. TCRdb reprocessed the 5' RACE reads with MiXCR, giving one entry per CDR3 protein. The data show 600,000 to 1,000,000 distinct CDR3 sequences, roughly 25% seen once. The sample was also reused in another study, on T cells of mothers and their children.

Material: blood. All receptors come from a boy aged 5-17 years in good health.

The chain couples TRBV7-2 to TRBJ2-5; D not resolved. V was pared by 0 bases and J by 5 bases, with 16 bases between. CDR1 is SGHTA, CDR2 FQGNSA, per germline. The CDR3 has 16 residues. In nucleotides, the CDR3 is TGTGCCAGCAGCTTAGCCGGGCCCCCTTTGGGCGAGACCCAGTACTTC. Its protein product is CASSLAGPPLGETQYF.

The chain joins TRBV27 to TRBJ2-7; perhaps TRBD1 as D (5 bases). In germline, CDR1 is MNHEY, CDR2 SMNVEV (reference sequence). Deletions cut 4 bases from V and 5 bases from J, with 15 bases between. The CDR3 has 14 amino acids. The CDR3 region has the DNA TGTGCCAGCAGTTCCAGGGTAAGATACAACGAGCAGTACTTC. It translates to CASSSRVRYNEQYF.

This clonotype was seen only a few times. V usage is TRBV7-9 and J usage is TRBJ1-5; D is uncertain. In germline, CDR1 is SEHNR, CDR2 FQNEAQ (reference sequence). The CDR3 extends over 17 amino acids. V was trimmed by 4 bases and J by 2 bases, leaving 18 bases between them. The CDR3 loop reads CASSSSSLQEGNQPQHF. CDR3 sequence (DNA): TGTGCCAGCAGCTCCAGCAGCCTACAAGAGGGCAATCAGCCCCAGCATTTT. Looking up the rest from reference TRBV7-9 and TRBJ1-5 gives the full variable domain: DTGVSQNPRHKITKRGQNVTFRCDPISEHNRLYWYRQTLGQGPEFLTYFQNEAQLEKSRLLSDRFSAERPKGSFSTLEIQRTEQGDSAMYLCASSSSSLQEGNQPQHFGDGTRLSIL.

This clonotype has just a few counts. The CDR3 nucleotides read TGTGCCAGCAGCCAAGACCTCCGAAAACTGTTTTTT. Translating it yields CASSQDLRKLFF. The V and J genes are TRBV14 and TRBJ1-4; D is ambiguous. CDR1 and CDR2 from the germline V gene are SGHDN and FVKESK. The V end was cut by 0 bases, the J end by 10 bases, with 6 bases between. There are 12 residues in the CDR3.

This clonotype was counted a few times. The chain has TRBV7-9 and TRBJ2-7; D may match TRBD1 or TRBD2 (5 bases each). Deletions cut 1 base from V and 7 bases from J, with 20 bases between. There are 16 residues in the CDR3. The germline V gene has CDR1 SEHNR and CDR2 FQNEAQ (reference sequence). The CDR3 here is CASSLGLGTDSWEQYF. Written as DNA, the CDR3 is TGTGCCAGCAGCTTAGGGTTAGGGACGGATTCTTGGGAGCAGTACTTC. The full variable domain, rest sourced from reference TRBV7-9 and TRBJ2-7, is DTGVSQNPRHKITKRGQNVTFRCDPISEHNRLYWYRQTLGQGPEFLTYFQNEAQLEKSRLLSDRFSAERPKGSFSTLEIQRTEQGDSAMYLCASSLGLGTDSWEQYFGPGTRLTVT.

A few counts support this clonotype. The genes are TRBV9 and TRBJ2-2, with D perhaps matching TRBD2 (6 bases). This CDR3 is built from 16 residues. Germline assignment: CDR1 SGDLS and CDR2 YYNGEE. V was cut by 0 bases and J by 0 bases, with 9 bases left in between. CDR3 DNA: TGTGCCAGCAGCGTAGAGGAGGGTACGAACACCGGGGAGCTGTTTTTT. Amino acids: CASSVEEGTNTGELFF.

This clonotype was seen a handful of times. The chain is built from TRBV20-1 and TRBJ2-7; no firm D call. In germline, CDR1 is DFQATT, CDR2 SNEGSKA (reference sequence). Trimming stripped 4 bases from V and 7 bases from J, with 20 bases between. CDR3 length equals 14 residues. The CDR3 region is CSAIRPSAEQEQYF. CDR3 nucleotides: TGCAGTGCTATCCGCCCCTCCGCGGAGCAAGAGCAGTACTTC.

Regarding this clonotype: A junction boundary mismatches the germline segment, possibly from a read error. The chain combines TRBV4-3 with TRBJ2-3; D is possibly TRBD2 (6 bases). The CDR3 totals 21 residues. Germline CDR1 is LGHNA and CDR2 is YSLEER. The CDR3 DNA reads as TGCGCCAGCAGCCAAGAAGCCGGGACTCACAAATGGAGGCACGTCAAAGATACGCAGTACTTT. It codes for CASSQEAGTHKWRHVKDTQYF.

The sample holds many counts of this clonotype. This chain joins TRBV4-3 and TRBJ2-3; 8 bases are shared with TRBD2. Germline-derived CDR1 and CDR2 are LGHNA and YSLEER. V lost 1 base and J lost 2; bases outside the gene matches: 26. This CDR3 has 23 amino acids. The CDR3 DNA reads TGCGCCAGCAGCCAAGGCTACCCCGGGGGGCTAGCGGGTACTAGCCCCCACACAGATACGCAGTATTTT. Amino acid sequence: CASSQGYPGGLAGTSPHTDTQYF.

The table lists this clonotype with a few counts. This chain uses TRBV19 with TRBJ2-6; no clear D gene. The V end lost 10 bases, the J end lost 4 bases, and 11 bases lay between the germline ends. CDR3 length: 13 residues. Germline V gene data show CDR1 as LNHDA and CDR2 as SQIVND (reference sequence). This CDR3 is CATKDAGANVLTF. DNA for the CDR3: TGTGCCACCAAGGATGCCGGGGCCAACGTCCTGACTTTC. The complete variable domain, with remaining parts taken from reference TRBV19 and TRBJ2-6, reads DGGITQSPKYLFRKEGQNVTLSCEQNLNHDAMYWYRQDPGQGLRLIYYSQIVNDFQKGDIAEGYSVSREKKESFPLTVTSAQKNPTAFYLCATKDAGANVLTFGAGSRLTVL.

This clonotype has a handful of counts. The V gene is TRBV29-1, the J gene TRBJ1-6; tentatively, D is TRBD1 (6 bases). The V gene lost 7 bases and the J gene lost 7 bases, with 14 bases spanning the gap. CDR1 and CDR2 from the germline V gene are SQVTM and ANQGSEA. The CDR3 covers 13 residues. CDR3 sequence: CSAADSKNSPLHF. The DNA for the CDR3 is TGCAGCGCGGCGGACAGTAAAAATTCACCCCTCCACTTT.

The sample holds one count of this clonotype. The gene calls are TRBV4-3 and TRBJ2-3; no definite D call. V dropped 0 bases and J dropped 0 bases, with 13 bases sitting between them. Germline V gene sequence: CDR1 LGHNA, CDR2 YSLEER. The CDR3 is made up of 17 amino acids. The CDR3, as DNA: TGCGCCAGCAGCCAAGATGGCCGGGCCTATAGCACAGATACGCAGTATTTT. Its translation: CASSQDGRAYSTDTQYF.

The V call is TRBV20-1, the J call TRBJ2-7; D is perhaps TRBD2 (7 bases). Germline V gene sequence: CDR1 DFQATT, CDR2 SNEGSKA (reference sequence). V was trimmed by 4 bases and J by 6 bases, leaving 19 bases between them. This CDR3 contains 14 residues. In DNA, the CDR3 is TGCAGTGCTACCAGAAGGGGGGGTCCCCTCGAGCAGTACTTC. As protein: CSATRRGGPLEQYF.

The chain combines TRBV4-1 with TRBJ2-1, with TRBD1 identical over 7 bases. The V gene end was trimmed by 1 base and the J gene end by 14 bases; junction bases not matched to a gene: 17. The CDR3 loop spans 16 amino acids. Germline V gene data show CDR1 as MGHRA and CDR2 as YSYEKL. The CDR3 DNA reads TGCGCCAGCAGCCAAGGCCCGGCCAGGGGGACCGGAGACAAGTTCTTC. This gives the protein CASSQGPARGTGDKFF.

This clonotype was found a few times. This sequence joins TRBV2 and TRBJ2-3; 12 bases map to TRBD1. With V trimmed by 7 bases and J by 5 bases, 10 bases remained unmatched. CDR1 is SNHLY and CDR2 is FYNNEI in the germline V gene. The CDR3 consists of 16 residues. DNA of the CDR3: TGTGCCAGCATCGAAGGGGGACAGGGGGCTGGAGATACGCAGTATTTT. Translating it yields CASIEGGQGAGDTQYF. Full variable domain (rest looked up from reference TRBV2 and TRBJ2-3): EPEVTQTPSHQVTQMGQEVILRCVPISNHLYFYWYRQILGQKVEFLVSFYNNEISEKSEIFDDQFSVERPDGSNFTLKIRSTKLEDSAMYFCASIEGGQGAGDTQYFGPGTRLTVL.

The chain is built from TRBV4-3 and TRBJ1-4; D call uncertain. The germline CDR1 and CDR2 sequences are LGHNA and YSLEER. This CDR3 has 15 amino acids. The V and J ends lost 0 bases and 4 bases respectively, with 9 bases between them. DNA of the CDR3: TGCGCCAGCAGCCAAGATATAAGTCGTAATGAAAAACTGTTTTTT. It codes for CASSQDISRNEKLFF.

This clonotype was observed a few times. The chain joins TRBV28 to TRBJ1-6, with D unclear. Germline V gene sequence: CDR1 MDHEN, CDR2 SYDVKM. The CDR3 is made up of 17 amino acids. The V end was cut by 7 bases, the J end by 2 bases, with 18 bases between. CDR3: CASTRLTDSTYNSPLHF. DNA for the CDR3: TGTGCCAGCACCCGACTGACGGATTCGACCTATAATTCACCCCTCCACTTT.

The chain employs TRBV7-2 and TRBJ1-2; D may be TRBD1 (5 bases). From germline, CDR1 is SGHTA and CDR2 FQGNSA. The length of the CDR3 is 13 residues. V gave up 4 bases and J gave up 8 bases, with 14 bases separating them. Here the CDR3 DNA reads TGTGCCAGCAGCTCTCCAGGGTACGGCGGCTACACCTTC. It yields the protein CASSSPGYGGYTF.

The V gene is TRBV20-1, the J gene TRBJ2-7; 8 bases map to TRBD1. Germline lookup yields CDR1 DFQATT and CDR2 SNEGSKA (reference sequence). Trimming at V came to 6 bases and at J to 2 bases, leaving 9 bases not matched to a gene. CDR3 length: 14 residues. Here the CDR3 DNA reads TGCAGTGCGAGGAGGACAGGGTCAGCCTACGAGCAGTACTTC. Encoded protein: CSARRTGSAYEQYF.

The chain is built from TRBV5-1 and TRBJ2-1; D remains ambiguous. TRBJ2-5 explains the end of the DNA better; the J call may be wrong. CDR1 is SGHRS and CDR2 is YFSETQ in the germline V gene. The CDR3 has 15 residues. The CDR3 protein is CASSLASTEQETQYF. CDR3 sequence (DNA): TGCGCCAGCAGCTTGGCGTCTACAGAGCAAGAGACCCAGTACTTC.

The rearrangement uses TRBV4-1 and TRBJ2-1, with D perhaps matching TRBD2 (6 bases). The J call could be wrong; TRBJ2-7 is a better fit for the DNA end. The germline V gene has CDR1 MGHRA and CDR2 YSYEKL. The CDR3 is made up of 18 amino acids. Written as DNA, the CDR3 is TGCGCCAGCAGCCAAGAAGGAAAGGGGCTTTGGAGGGCTTACGAGCAGTACTTC. The encoded protein is CASSQEGKGLWRAYEQYF.

V and J are TRBV7-9 and TRBJ2-7; the D is unclear. The germline V gene encodes CDR1 SEHNR and CDR2 FQNEAQ (reference sequence). Trimming took off 0 bases at V and 6 bases at J, with 15 bases between the two ends. The CDR3 is made up of 15 amino acids. CDR3 sequence (DNA): TGTGCCAGCAGCTTAGCGACGCTTCCCCGCATCGAGCAGTACTTC. It encodes CASSLATLPRIEQYF.

The chain uses TRBV7-9 and TRBJ2-5, with 9 bases aligning to TRBD2. CDR1 is SEHNR and CDR2 is FQNEAQ in the germline V gene (reference sequence). The J segment lost 5 bases and the V segment lost 6 bases, leaving 7 bases of the junction unmatched. The CDR3 totals 14 residues. The CDR3 DNA sequence: TGTGCCAGCAGTAAACATCTAGCGGGGGAGACCCAGTACTTC. It is translated as CASSKHLAGETQYF.

The sample holds a few counts of this clonotype. This chain connects TRBV3-1 to TRBJ1-4, with 7 nucleotides matching TRBD1. The CDR3 is 16 residues long. CDR1 is LGHDT, CDR2 YNNKEL, per germline (reference sequence). Losses at the gene ends were 4 bases for V and 5 bases for J; bases not matched to a gene: 10. The CDR3 loop is CASSPKRDRRNEKLFF. Written as DNA, the CDR3 is TGTGCCAGCAGCCCGAAACGGGACAGAAGAAATGAAAAACTGTTTTTT.

The genes are TRBV12-3 or TRBV12-4 and TRBJ1-4, with unresolved D. This CDR3 contains 14 residues. Trimming left V 3 bases short and J 4 bases short, with 9 bases between. CDR3 region: CASSFRPNNEKLFF. CDR3 bases: TGTGCCAGCAGTTTCAGGCCTAATAATGAAAAACTGTTTTTT.

This clonotype was found many times. The rearrangement joins TRBV11-2 to TRBJ2-3, with TRBD2 as a possible D gene (6 bases). Germline assignment: CDR1 SGHAT and CDR2 FQNNGV. The CDR3 totals 15 residues. V lost 8 bases, J lost 6 bases, and 21 bases lay in between. The CDR3 is CASASRASELDTQYF. CDR3 nucleotide sequence: TGTGCCAGCGCCTCCCGCGCTAGCGAATTGGATACGCAGTATTTT.